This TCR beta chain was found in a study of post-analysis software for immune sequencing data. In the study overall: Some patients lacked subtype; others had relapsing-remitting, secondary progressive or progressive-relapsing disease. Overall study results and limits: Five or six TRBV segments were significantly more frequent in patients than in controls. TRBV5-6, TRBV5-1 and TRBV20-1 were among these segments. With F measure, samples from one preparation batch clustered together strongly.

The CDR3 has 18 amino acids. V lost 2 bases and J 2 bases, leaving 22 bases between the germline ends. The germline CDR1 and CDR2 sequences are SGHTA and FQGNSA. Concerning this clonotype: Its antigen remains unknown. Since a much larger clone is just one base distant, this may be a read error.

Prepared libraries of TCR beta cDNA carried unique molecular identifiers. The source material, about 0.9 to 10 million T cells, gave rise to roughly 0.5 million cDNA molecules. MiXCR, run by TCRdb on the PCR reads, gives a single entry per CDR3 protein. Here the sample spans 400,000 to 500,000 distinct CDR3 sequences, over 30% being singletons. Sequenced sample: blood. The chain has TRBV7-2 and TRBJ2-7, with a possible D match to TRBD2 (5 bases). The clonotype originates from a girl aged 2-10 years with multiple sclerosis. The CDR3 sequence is CASSLIGVGSSSPYEQYF. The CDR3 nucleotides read TGTGCCAGCAGCTTAATTGGGGTAGGGTCTAGCAGCCCCTACGAGCAGTACTTC.